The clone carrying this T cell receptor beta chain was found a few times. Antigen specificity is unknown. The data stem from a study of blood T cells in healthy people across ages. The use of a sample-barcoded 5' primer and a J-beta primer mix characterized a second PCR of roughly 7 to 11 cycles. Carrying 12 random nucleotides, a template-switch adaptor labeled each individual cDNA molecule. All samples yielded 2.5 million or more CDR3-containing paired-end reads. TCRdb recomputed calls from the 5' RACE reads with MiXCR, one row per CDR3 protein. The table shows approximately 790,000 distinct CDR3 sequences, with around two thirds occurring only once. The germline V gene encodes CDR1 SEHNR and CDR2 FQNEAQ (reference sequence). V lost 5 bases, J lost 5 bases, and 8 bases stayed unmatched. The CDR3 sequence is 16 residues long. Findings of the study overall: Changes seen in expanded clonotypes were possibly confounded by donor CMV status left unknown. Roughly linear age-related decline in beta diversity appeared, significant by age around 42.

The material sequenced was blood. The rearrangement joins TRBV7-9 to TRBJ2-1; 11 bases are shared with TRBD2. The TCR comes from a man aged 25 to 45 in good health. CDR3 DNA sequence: TGTGCCAGCAGCCCCACTAGCGGGGGAAGGGACAATGAGCAGTTCTTC. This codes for CASSPTSGGRDNEQFF.